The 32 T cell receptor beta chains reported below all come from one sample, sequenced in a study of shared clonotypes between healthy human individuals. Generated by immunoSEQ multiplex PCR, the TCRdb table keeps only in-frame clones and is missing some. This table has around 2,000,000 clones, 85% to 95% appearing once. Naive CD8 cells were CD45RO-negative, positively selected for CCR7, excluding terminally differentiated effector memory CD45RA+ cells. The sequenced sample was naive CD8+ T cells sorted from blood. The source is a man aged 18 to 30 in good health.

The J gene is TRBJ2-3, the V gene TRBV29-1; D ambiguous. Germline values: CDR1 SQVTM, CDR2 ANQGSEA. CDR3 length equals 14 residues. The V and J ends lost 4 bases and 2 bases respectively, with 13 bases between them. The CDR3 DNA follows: TGCAGCGTTGGATTTGAGGATCTCACAGATACGCAGTATTTT. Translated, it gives CSVGFEDLTDTQYF.

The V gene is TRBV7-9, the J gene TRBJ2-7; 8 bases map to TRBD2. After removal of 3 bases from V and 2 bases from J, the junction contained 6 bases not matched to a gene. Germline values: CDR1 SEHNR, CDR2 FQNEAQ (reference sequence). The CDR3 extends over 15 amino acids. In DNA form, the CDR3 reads TGTGCCAGCAGCTTCTCGGGACTAGGGACCTACGAGCAGTACTTC. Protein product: CASSFSGLGTYEQYF.

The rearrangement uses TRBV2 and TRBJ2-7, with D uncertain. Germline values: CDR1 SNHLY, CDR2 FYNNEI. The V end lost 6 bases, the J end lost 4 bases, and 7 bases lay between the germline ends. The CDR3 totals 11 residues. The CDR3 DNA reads TGTGCCAGCAGGGAAATATACGAGCAGTACTTC. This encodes CASREIYEQYF. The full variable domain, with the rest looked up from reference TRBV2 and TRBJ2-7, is EPEVTQTPSHQVTQMGQEVILRCVPISNHLYFYWYRQILGQKVEFLVSFYNNEISEKSEIFDDQFSVERPDGSNFTLKIRSTKLEDSAMYFCASREIYEQYFGPGTRLTVT.

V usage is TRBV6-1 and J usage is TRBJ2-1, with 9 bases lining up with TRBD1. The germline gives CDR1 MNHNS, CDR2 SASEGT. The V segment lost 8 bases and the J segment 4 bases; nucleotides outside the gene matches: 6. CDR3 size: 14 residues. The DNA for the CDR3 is TGTGCCAGCGTGGTGGGGACAGGGTACAATGAGCAGTTCTTC. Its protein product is CASVVGTGYNEQFF.

The CDR3 DNA follows: TGTGCCAGCAGCCATCCCAGGGTATATCAGCCCCAGCATTTT. Residues: CASSHPRVYQPQHF. This chain uses TRBV7-9 with TRBJ1-5; a possible D gene is TRBD1 (5 bases). V gave up 5 bases and J gave up 5 bases, with 13 bases separating them. In germline, CDR1 is SEHNR, CDR2 FQNEAQ (reference sequence). This CDR3 region has 14 residues.

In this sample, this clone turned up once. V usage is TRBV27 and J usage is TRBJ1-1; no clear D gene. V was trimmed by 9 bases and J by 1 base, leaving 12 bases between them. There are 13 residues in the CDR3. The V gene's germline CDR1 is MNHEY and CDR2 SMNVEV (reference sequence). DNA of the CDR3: TGTGCCAGTAGGCTCGGGGAGAACACTGAAGCTTTCTTT. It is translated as CASRLGENTEAFF.

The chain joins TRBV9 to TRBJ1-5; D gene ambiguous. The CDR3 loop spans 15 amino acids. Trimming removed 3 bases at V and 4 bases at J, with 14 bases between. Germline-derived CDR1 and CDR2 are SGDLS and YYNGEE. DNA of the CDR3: TGTGCCAGCAGCGGTTCCGGATTCGTGAATCAGCCCCAGCATTTT. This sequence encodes CASSGSGFVNQPQHF.

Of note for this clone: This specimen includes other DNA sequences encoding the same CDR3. Here the CDR3 DNA reads TGTGCCAGCAGTGAAGGGGCCGGGGGGAGAACTGAAGCTTTCTTT. It translates to CASSEGAGGRTEAFF. This sequence joins TRBV6-1 and TRBJ1-1; D perhaps matches TRBD1 (5 bases). In germline, CDR1 is MNHNS, CDR2 SASEGT. V was cut by 1 base and J by 5 bases, with 14 bases left in between. The CDR3 totals 15 residues.

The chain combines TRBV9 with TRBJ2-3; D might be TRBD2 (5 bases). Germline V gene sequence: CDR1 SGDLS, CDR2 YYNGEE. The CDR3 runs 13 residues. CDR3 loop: CATAAGGEDTQYF. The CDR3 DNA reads TGTGCAACGGCGGCGGGTGGGGAAGATACGCAGTATTTT.

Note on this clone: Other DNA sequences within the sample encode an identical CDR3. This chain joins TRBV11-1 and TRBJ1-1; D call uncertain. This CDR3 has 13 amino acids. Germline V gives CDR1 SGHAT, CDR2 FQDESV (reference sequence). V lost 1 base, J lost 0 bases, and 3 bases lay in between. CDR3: CASSLGLNTEAFF. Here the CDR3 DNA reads TGTGCCAGCAGCTTAGGGTTGAACACTGAAGCTTTCTTT.

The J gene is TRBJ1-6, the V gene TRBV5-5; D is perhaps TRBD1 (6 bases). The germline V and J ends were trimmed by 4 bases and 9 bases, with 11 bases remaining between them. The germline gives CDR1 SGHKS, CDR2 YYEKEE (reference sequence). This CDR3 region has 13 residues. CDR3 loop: CASSLQGGSPLHF. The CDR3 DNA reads TGTGCCAGCAGCCTACAGGGAGGTTCACCCCTCCACTTT.

DNA of the CDR3: TGCAGCGCCCTGAGCGGGGGGTCCTACGAGCAGTACTTC. This gives the protein CSALSGGSYEQYF. The rearrangement uses TRBV29-1 and TRBJ2-7; 9 nucleotides line up with TRBD2. Looked up from germline, CDR1 is SQVTM and CDR2 is ANQGSEA. V dropped 7 bases and J dropped 1; count of bases not matched to a gene: 5. The CDR3 length is 13 residues.

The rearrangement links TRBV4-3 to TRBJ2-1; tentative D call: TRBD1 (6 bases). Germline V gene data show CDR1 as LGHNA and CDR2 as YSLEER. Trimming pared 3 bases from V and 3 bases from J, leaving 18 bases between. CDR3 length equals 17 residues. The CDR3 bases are TGCGCCAGCAGCCAGCGTCAACAGGGTTATAGCTACAATGAGCAGTTCTTC. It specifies CASSQRQQGYSYNEQFF.

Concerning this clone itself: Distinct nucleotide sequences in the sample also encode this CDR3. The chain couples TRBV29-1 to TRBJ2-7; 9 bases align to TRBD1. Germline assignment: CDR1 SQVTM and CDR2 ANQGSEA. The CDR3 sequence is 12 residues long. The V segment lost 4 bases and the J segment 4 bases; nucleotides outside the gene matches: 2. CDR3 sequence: CSVAGQGYEQYF. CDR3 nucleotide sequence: TGCAGCGTTGCGGGACAGGGTTACGAGCAGTACTTC.

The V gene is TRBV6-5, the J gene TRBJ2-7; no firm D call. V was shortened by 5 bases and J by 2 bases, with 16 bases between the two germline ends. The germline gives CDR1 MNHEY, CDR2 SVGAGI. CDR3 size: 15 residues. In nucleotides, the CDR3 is TGTGCCAGCAGTGCATACATCTACCGGCCCTACGAGCAGTACTTC. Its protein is CASSAYIYRPYEQYF.

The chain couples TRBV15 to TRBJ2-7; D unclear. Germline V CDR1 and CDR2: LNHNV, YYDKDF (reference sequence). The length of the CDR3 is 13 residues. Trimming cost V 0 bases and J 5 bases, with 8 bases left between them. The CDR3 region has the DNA TGTGCCACCAGCAGAGAGGGGTTCGACGAGCAGTACTTC. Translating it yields CATSREGFDEQYF.

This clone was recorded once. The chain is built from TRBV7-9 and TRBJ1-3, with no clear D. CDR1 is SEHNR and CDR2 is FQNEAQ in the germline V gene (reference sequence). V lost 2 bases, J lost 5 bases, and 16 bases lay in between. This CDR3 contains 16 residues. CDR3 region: CASSLSRRSDRNTIYF. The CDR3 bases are TGTGCCAGCAGCTTATCGCGCAGATCAGACCGAAACACCATATATTTT.

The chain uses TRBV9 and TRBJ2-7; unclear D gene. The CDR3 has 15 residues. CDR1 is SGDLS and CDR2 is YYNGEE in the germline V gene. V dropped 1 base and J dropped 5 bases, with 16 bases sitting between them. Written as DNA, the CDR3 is TGTGCCAGCAGCGTAAGTTGGGGTTTCTTGGACGAGCAGTACTTC. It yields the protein CASSVSWGFLDEQYF. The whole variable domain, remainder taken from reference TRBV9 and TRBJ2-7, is DSGVTQTPKHLITATGQRVTLRCSPRSGDLSVYWYQQSLDQGLQFLIQYYNGEERAKGNILERFSAQQFPDLHSELNLSSLELGDSALYFCASSVSWGFLDEQYFGPGTRLTVT.

Written as DNA, the CDR3 is TGCGCCAGCAGCCAGGCCGACTTCTACGAGCAGTACTTC. Encoded protein: CASSQADFYEQYF. The chain links TRBV4-1 to TRBJ2-7, with no clear D. V dropped 3 bases and J dropped 3 bases, with 9 bases sitting between them. The CDR3 length is 13 residues. The germline gives CDR1 MGHRA, CDR2 YSYEKL.

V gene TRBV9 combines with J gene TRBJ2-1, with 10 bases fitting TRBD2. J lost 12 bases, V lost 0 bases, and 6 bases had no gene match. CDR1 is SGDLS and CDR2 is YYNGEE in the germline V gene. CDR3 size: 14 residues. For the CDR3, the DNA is TGTGCCAGCAGCGTAGAGATAGCGGGAGGCCCGCAGTTCTTC. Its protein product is CASSVEIAGGPQFF.

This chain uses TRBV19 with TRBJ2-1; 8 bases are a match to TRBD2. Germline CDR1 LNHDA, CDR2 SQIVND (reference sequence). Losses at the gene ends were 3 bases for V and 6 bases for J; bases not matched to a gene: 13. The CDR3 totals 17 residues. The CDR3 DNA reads TGTGCCAGTAGTATGTCCGTTTGGACGGGAGGGGGCAATGAGCAGTTCTTC. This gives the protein CASSMSVWTGGGNEQFF. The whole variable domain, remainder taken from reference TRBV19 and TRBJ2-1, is DGGITQSPKYLFRKEGQNVTLSCEQNLNHDAMYWYRQDPGQGLRLIYYSQIVNDFQKGDIAEGYSVSREKKESFPLTVTSAQKNPTAFYLCASSMSVWTGGGNEQFFGPGTRLTVL.

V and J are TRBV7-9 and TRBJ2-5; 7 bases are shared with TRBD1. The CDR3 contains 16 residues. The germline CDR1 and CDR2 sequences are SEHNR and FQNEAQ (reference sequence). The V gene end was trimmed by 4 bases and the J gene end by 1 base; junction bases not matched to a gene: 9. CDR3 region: CASSWRTGQSQETQYF. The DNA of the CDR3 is TGTGCCAGCAGCTGGAGAACGGGACAGAGCCAAGAGACCCAGTACTTC.

CDR3 nucleotides: TGTGCCAGCAGTGACCCTCAGGGCAGGGGTTCCTACGAGCAGTACTTC. This gives the protein CASSDPQGRGSYEQYF. The chain uses TRBV6-1 and TRBJ2-7; D may be TRBD1 (6 bases). Germline V CDR1 and CDR2: MNHNS, SASEGT. Trimming stripped 3 bases from V and 1 base from J, with 16 bases between. The CDR3 totals 16 residues.

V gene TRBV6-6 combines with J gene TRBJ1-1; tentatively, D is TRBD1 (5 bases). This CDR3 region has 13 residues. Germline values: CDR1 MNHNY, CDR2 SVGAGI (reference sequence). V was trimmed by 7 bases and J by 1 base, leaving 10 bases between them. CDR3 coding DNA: TGTGCCAGCAATTCGCAGGGGAACACTGAAGCTTTCTTT. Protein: CASNSQGNTEAFF.

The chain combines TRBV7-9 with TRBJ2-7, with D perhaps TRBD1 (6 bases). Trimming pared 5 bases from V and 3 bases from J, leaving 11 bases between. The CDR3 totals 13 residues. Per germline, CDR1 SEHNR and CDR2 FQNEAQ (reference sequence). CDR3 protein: CASSPGQFYEQYF. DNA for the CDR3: TGTGCCAGCAGCCCCGGACAGTTCTACGAGCAGTACTTC.

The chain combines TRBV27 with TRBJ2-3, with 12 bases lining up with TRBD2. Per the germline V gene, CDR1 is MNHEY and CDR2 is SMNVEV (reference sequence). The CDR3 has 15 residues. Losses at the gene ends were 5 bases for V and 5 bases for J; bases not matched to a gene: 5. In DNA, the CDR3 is TGTGCCAGCAGTGTACTAGCGGGAGGTGGAGATACGCAGTATTTT. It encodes CASSVLAGGGDTQYF.

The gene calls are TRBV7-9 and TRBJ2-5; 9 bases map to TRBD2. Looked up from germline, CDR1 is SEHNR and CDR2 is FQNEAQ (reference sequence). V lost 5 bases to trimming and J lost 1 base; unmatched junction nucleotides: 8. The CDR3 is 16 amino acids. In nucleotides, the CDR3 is TGTGCCAGCAGCCCCTCAGCGGGGGGCATCCAAGAGACCCAGTACTTC. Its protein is CASSPSAGGIQETQYF.

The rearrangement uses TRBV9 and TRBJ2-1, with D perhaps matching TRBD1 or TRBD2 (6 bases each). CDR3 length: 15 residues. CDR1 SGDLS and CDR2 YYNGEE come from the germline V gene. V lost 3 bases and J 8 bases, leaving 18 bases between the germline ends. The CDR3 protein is CASSAKSQGGHEQFF. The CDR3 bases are TGTGCCAGCAGCGCCAAATCACAGGGAGGCCATGAGCAGTTCTTC.

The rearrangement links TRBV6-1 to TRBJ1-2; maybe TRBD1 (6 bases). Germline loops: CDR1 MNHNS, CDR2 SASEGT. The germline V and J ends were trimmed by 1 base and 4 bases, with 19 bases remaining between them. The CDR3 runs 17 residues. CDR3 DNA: TGTGCCAGCAGTGAAGTTGACGGCCAGGGGCTCAGCTATGGCTACACCTTC. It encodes CASSEVDGQGLSYGYTF.

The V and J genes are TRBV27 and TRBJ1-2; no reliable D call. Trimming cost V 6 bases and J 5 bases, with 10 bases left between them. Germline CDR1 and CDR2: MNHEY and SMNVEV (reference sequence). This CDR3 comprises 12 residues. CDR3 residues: CASRSSGYGYTF. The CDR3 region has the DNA TGTGCCAGCAGAAGCTCTGGGTATGGCTACACCTTC.

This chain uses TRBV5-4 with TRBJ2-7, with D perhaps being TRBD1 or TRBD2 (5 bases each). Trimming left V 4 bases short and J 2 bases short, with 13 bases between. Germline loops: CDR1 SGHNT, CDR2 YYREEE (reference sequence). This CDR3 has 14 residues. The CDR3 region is CASSPGPATYEQYF. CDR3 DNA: TGTGCCAGCAGCCCGGGACCGGCTACCTACGAGCAGTACTTC.

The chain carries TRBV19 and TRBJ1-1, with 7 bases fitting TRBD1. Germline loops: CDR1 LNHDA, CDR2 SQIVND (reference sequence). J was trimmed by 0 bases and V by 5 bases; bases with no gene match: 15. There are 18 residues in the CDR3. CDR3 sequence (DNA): TGTGCCAGTAGTGGGGTCGACAGGGAGGAGGATTTGAACACTGAAGCTTTCTTT. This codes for CASSGVDREEDLNTEAFF.